This T cell receptor beta chain stems from a study of cytomegalovirus exposure and HLA in healthy donors. Study at large: Within the Caucasian-associated ancestry cluster were more than 75% of the approximately 400 genotyped donors. Study observations and caveats: Near-uniform donor sequencing depth was presumed by presence/absence analyses.

Primers included in the PCR were 60 Vbeta and 13 Jbeta primers. Sequencing was performed with immunoSEQ multiplex PCR; in TCRdb, only in-frame clones are kept and a portion is missing. The sample lists 100,000 to 150,000 clones; 74% were seen once. This clone was observed a handful of times. Antigen specificity is unknown. Every donor was a healthy person donating bone marrow. The receptor comes from a woman in her forties or fifties in good health and CMV-seropositive. Sequencing was carried out using PBMCs.

DNA of the CDR3: TGTGCCAGTACCAAAGGACAGGGGGCACATCAGCCCCAGCATTTT. Translated: CASTKGQGAHQPQHF. V is TRBV19 and J is TRBJ1-5; 11 bases are a match to TRBD1. J gave up 5 bases and V 7 bases, and 7 bases lay outside the gene matches. CDR1 is LNHDA and CDR2 is SQIVND in the germline V gene (reference sequence). CDR3 length: 15 amino acids.